This passage covers 30 T cell receptor beta chains from one sample sequenced in a study of shared clonotypes between healthy human individuals (dated by TCRdb to about 2020). Library preparation was by the immunoSEQ multiplex PCR assay. The table was pulled from immuneACCESS by TCRdb, which kept in-frame rearrangements only. Such tables lose some clones; where checked, under half of the loss comes from unresolved V genes, and the rest has no known cause. The sample table records 1.5 million to 2.5 million clones; just under 95% of these occur just once. Around 1.2% of the sample comes from the top ten. For the CD8 naive samples, CD45RO-negative cells were positively selected for CCR7, yielding a CD45RA+CCR7+ population from which TemRA cells were excluded. Sequenced material: naive CD8+ T cells sorted from blood. In the paper's terms, the cell subset or site label means: CD45RA+CCR7+. The receptors were gathered from a man younger than 35 in good health.

The V call is TRBV9, the J call TRBJ2-5; 13 nucleotides line up with TRBD2. V lost 4 bases, J lost 5 bases, and 8 bases stayed unmatched. The germline V gene has CDR1 SGDLS and CDR2 YYNGEE. This CDR3 has 16 amino acids. DNA of the CDR3: TGTGCCAGCAGCCCTTGGACTAGCGGGGGTACTGAGACCCAGTACTTC. Encoded protein: CASSPWTSGGTETQYF.

The V gene is TRBV19, the J gene TRBJ1-1; 8 bases are a match to TRBD1. The CDR3 covers 16 residues. CDR1 LNHDA and CDR2 SQIVND come from the germline V gene (reference sequence). With 3 bases clipped from V and 10 bases from J, the junction kept 16 bases outside the gene matches. This chain's CDR3 is CASSIQAGGANIGAFF. DNA for the CDR3: TGTGCCAGTAGTATCCAGGCAGGGGGCGCAAATATCGGAGCTTTCTTT.

The V and J genes are TRBV27 and TRBJ2-1; TRBD2 agrees at 10 bases. CDR3 length equals 16 residues. Germline CDR1 reads MNHEY; CDR2 reads SMNVEV (reference sequence). Trimming at V came to 4 bases and at J to 3 bases, leaving 6 bases not matched to a gene. This chain's CDR3 is CASSSITSGNYNEQFF. The CDR3 DNA reads as TGTGCCAGCAGTTCGATTACTAGCGGGAACTACAATGAGCAGTTCTTC.

This chain connects TRBV13 to TRBJ1-3; weak D call: TRBD1 (6 bases). The V end was cut by 1 base, the J end by 4 bases, with 14 bases between. Germline lookup yields CDR1 PRHDT and CDR2 FYEKMQ (reference sequence). The CDR3 runs 16 residues. CDR3 sequence reads: CASSLEGEGTGNTIYF. The CDR3 DNA sequence: TGTGCCAGCAGCTTAGAGGGGGAAGGGACCGGAAACACCATATATTTT.

The rearrangement uses TRBV5-1 and TRBJ2-3, with D possibly being TRBD1 (6 bases). The CDR3 length is 16 residues. Germline lookup yields CDR1 SGHRS and CDR2 YFSETQ. With 3 bases removed from V and 2 bases from J, the gap between germline ends came to 16 bases. The CDR3 DNA follows: TGCGCCAGCAGCTACGGGACACGCCTTATCACAGATACGCAGTATTTT. Amino acid sequence: CASSYGTRLITDTQYF.

On this clone itself: This sample also contains other DNA sequences that code for the same CDR3. The gene calls are TRBV27 and TRBJ1-6, with 8 bases aligning to TRBD1. The trim removed 6 bases at V and 7 bases at J, leaving 5 bases unmatched. CDR1 MNHEY and CDR2 SMNVEV come from the germline V gene (reference sequence). CDR3 length equals 14 residues. The DNA for the CDR3 is TGTGCCAGCAGCTTCCAGGGGGCAAATTCACCCCTCCACTTT. Translation gives CASSFQGANSPLHF.

This clone was recorded a few times. The gene calls are TRBV19 and TRBJ1-5, with 11 bases matching TRBD1. Germline V CDR1 and CDR2: LNHDA, SQIVND (reference sequence). The CDR3 runs 18 residues. V trimming: 8 bases; J trimming: 3 bases; junction bases outside the gene matches: 15. The chain's CDR3 is CASAGGQGVAENNQPQHF. The CDR3 DNA reads as TGTGCCAGTGCCGGGGGACAGGGGGTCGCGGAGAACAATCAGCCCCAGCATTTT.

This clone was recorded only once. The CDR3 loop is CASSPRGENTEAFF. The DNA for the CDR3 is TGTGCCAGCTCACCGAGGGGGGAGAACACTGAAGCTTTCTTT. This chain joins TRBV18 and TRBJ1-1; tentative D call: TRBD1 (6 bases). Deletions cut 3 bases from V and 1 base from J, with 9 bases between. This CDR3 is built from 14 residues. The V gene's germline CDR1 is KGHSH and CDR2 LQKENI.

The gene calls are TRBV4-1 and TRBJ1-2, with D possibly TRBD1 on 5 matching bases. Trimming took off 0 bases at V and 2 bases at J, with 10 bases between the two ends. Per germline, CDR1 MGHRA and CDR2 YSYEKL. The CDR3 spans 15 residues. CDR3: CASSQDRGTNYGYTF. The CDR3, as DNA: TGCGCCAGCAGCCAAGATCGGGGGACCAACTATGGCTACACCTTC.

This chain connects TRBV9 to TRBJ2-7, with D perhaps given as TRBD1 or TRBD2 (5 bases each). V gave up 4 bases and J gave up 6 bases, with 11 bases separating them. Germline V gene data show CDR1 as SGDLS and CDR2 as YYNGEE. The CDR3 length is 12 residues. The CDR3: CASSQGTGEQYF. For the CDR3, the DNA is TGTGCCAGCAGCCAAGGGACCGGCGAGCAGTACTTC.

In this sample, this clone turned up a few times. The chain is built from TRBV30 and TRBJ1-3; 10 nucleotides line up with TRBD1. Germline V CDR1 and CDR2: GTSNPN, SVGIG (reference sequence). The V gene end was trimmed by 1 base and the J gene end by 3 bases; junction bases not matched to a gene: 3. The CDR3 length is 15 residues. The CDR3 DNA is TGTGCCTGGAGTGGGGACAGGGGTGATGGAAACACCATATATTTT. This gives the protein CAWSGDRGDGNTIYF.

This chain's CDR3 is CASGQGGLIYEQYF. CDR3 DNA: TGTGCCAGCGGCCAGGGGGGTTTGATCTACGAGCAGTACTTC. The rearrangement links TRBV7-9 to TRBJ2-7; maybe TRBD1 (7 bases). In germline, CDR1 is SEHNR, CDR2 FQNEAQ (reference sequence). Trimming removed 8 bases at V and 3 bases at J, with 17 bases between. This CDR3 region has 14 residues.

This clone was seen just once. J is TRBJ2-1 and V is TRBV11-2; TRBD2 aligns across 9 bases. Trimming cost V 1 base and J 9 bases; bases outside gene matches: 7. The germline V gene has CDR1 SGHAT and CDR2 FQNNGV. The CDR3 spans 15 residues. The CDR3 spells CASSLGGGGRGEQFF. The CDR3 region has the DNA TGTGCCAGCAGCTTAGGGGGAGGCGGGAGGGGTGAGCAGTTCTTC.

This sequence joins TRBV27 and TRBJ1-4, with 10 bases identical to TRBD1. Germline CDR1 is MNHEY and CDR2 is SMNVEV (reference sequence). The V gene end was trimmed by 4 bases and the J gene end by 4 bases; junction bases not matched to a gene: 3. The CDR3 sequence is 15 residues long. CDR3 in amino acids: CASSSRTGGNEKLFF. Written as DNA, the CDR3 is TGTGCCAGCAGTTCACGGACAGGGGGTAATGAAAAACTGTTTTTT.

The rearrangement links TRBV2 to TRBJ1-4, with D maybe TRBD1 (6 bases). V lost 7 bases, J lost 3 bases, and 12 bases lay in between. Germline CDR1 and CDR2: SNHLY and FYNNEI. The CDR3 is made up of 14 amino acids. CDR3 nucleotide sequence: TGTGCCAGCACTCTGACAGGCCCTAATGAAAAACTGTTTTTT. Its protein product is CASTLTGPNEKLFF.

The V gene is TRBV19, the J gene TRBJ2-1; D may be TRBD2 (7 bases). The germline V gene encodes CDR1 LNHDA and CDR2 SQIVND (reference sequence). This CDR3 region has 16 residues. Trimming cost V 1 base and J 0 bases, with 10 bases left between them. CDR3 coding DNA: TGTGCCAGTAGTATAGGCGGGGGCAGCTCCTACAATGAGCAGTTCTTC. It encodes CASSIGGGSSYNEQFF.

This clone has just one count. This chain links TRBV13 with TRBJ2-3; 11 bases align to TRBD2. V trimming: 5 bases; J trimming: 0 bases; junction bases outside the gene matches: 10. Germline CDR1 reads PRHDT; CDR2 reads FYEKMQ (reference sequence). The CDR3 runs to 18 residues. CDR3 bases: TGTGCCAGCAGCCCGATCCCGGGACTAGCGGCTAGCACAGATACGCAGTATTTT. Protein sequence: CASSPIPGLAASTDTQYF.

This chain links TRBV7-2 with TRBJ2-7; no reliable D call. Germline V gene lookup returns CDR1 SGHTA and CDR2 FQGNSA. Trimming removed 1 base from V and 7 bases from J, with 17 bases in between. CDR3 size: 15 residues. The CDR3 nucleotides read TGTGCCAGCAGCTTAGTATTAGATATAAGGTTAGAGCAGTACTTC. Protein product: CASSLVLDIRLEQYF.

The gene calls are TRBV29-1 and TRBJ1-1; 11 bases line up with TRBD1. Germline CDR1 and CDR2: SQVTM and ANQGSEA. There are 16 residues in the CDR3. V lost 6 bases to trimming and J lost 3 bases; unmatched junction nucleotides: 12. In nucleotides, the CDR3 is TGCAGCGTCTCGGACCGGGACAGGGGGGTCGACACTGAAGCTTTCTTT. It translates to CSVSDRDRGVDTEAFF.

This clone was recorded once. The chain employs TRBV28 and TRBJ1-2, with 7 bases fitting TRBD1. The CDR3 has 14 amino acids. J gave up 8 bases and V 3 bases, and 9 bases lay outside the gene matches. Germline loops: CDR1 MDHEN, CDR2 SYDVKM. Written as DNA, the CDR3 is TGTGCCAGCAGTTTGGGACAGCTCGTAGACGGCTACACCTTC. It codes for CASSLGQLVDGYTF.

The chain joins TRBV6-5 to TRBJ2-7; TRBD1 matches at 9 bases. The trim removed 5 bases at V and 6 bases at J, leaving 8 bases unmatched. In germline, CDR1 is MNHEY, CDR2 SVGAGI. The CDR3 extends over 14 amino acids. The CDR3 is CASSITGGAFEQYF. The CDR3 DNA reads TGTGCCAGCAGTATAACAGGGGGCGCATTCGAGCAGTACTTC.

The chain joins TRBV11-2 to TRBJ2-5; D might be TRBD1 or TRBD2, each matching 6 bases. Trimming removed 1 base at V and 3 bases at J, with 12 bases between. Germline assignment: CDR1 SGHAT and CDR2 FQNNGV. The CDR3 is 15 amino acids. CDR3 coding DNA: TGTGCCAGCAGCTTAGTCGGGGGCTTTAAAGAGACCCAGTACTTC. Its translation: CASSLVGGFKETQYF.

J is TRBJ2-7 and V is TRBV16; TRBD2 matches 8 bases. This CDR3 contains 16 residues. Trimming cost V 4 bases and J 2 bases; bases outside gene matches: 10. Germline V lookup: CDR1 KGHSY, CDR2 FQNENV. CDR3 coding DNA: TGTGCCAGCAGCCCCCTCCCGGGGACTAGTACCTACGAGCAGTACTTC. Translation gives CASSPLPGTSTYEQYF.

CDR3 coding DNA: TGTGCCAGCAGCCCCTTTGCTGGGGGCGCTTCCGGGGAGCTGTTTTTT. Its protein product is CASSPFAGGASGELFF. V is TRBV7-6 and J is TRBJ2-2, with a possible D match to TRBD1 (6 bases). V gave up 5 bases and J gave up 6 bases, with 19 bases separating them. The CDR3 is 16 residues long. Germline assignment: CDR1 SGHVS and CDR2 FNYEAQ.

This chain connects TRBV7-6 to TRBJ1-4; 10 nucleotides match TRBD1. V was pared by 5 bases and J by 6 bases, with 6 bases of the junction left unmatched. The germline V gene encodes CDR1 SGHVS and CDR2 FNYEAQ. This CDR3 is 15 amino acids long. CDR3 residues: CASSPDRGPDEKLFF. Here the CDR3 DNA reads TGTGCCAGCAGCCCAGACAGGGGGCCGGATGAAAAACTGTTTTTT.

The chain carries TRBV29-1 and TRBJ2-1, with 14 bases lining up with TRBD2. J gave up 4 bases and V 3 bases, and 8 bases lay outside the gene matches. CDR1 and CDR2 from the germline V gene are SQVTM and ANQGSEA. This CDR3 comprises 17 residues. CDR3 sequence (DNA): TGCAGCGTTGACGGGACTAGCGGGAGATCGAATTACAATGAGCAGTTCTTC. Protein product: CSVDGTSGRSNYNEQFF.

The J gene is TRBJ1-2, the V gene TRBV7-9, with D possibly TRBD1 on 6 matching bases. Germline values: CDR1 SEHNR, CDR2 FQNEAQ (reference sequence). Deletions cut 5 bases from V and 13 bases from J, with 17 bases between. The CDR3 covers 12 residues. The CDR3: CASSPIPGGPTF. In nucleotides, the CDR3 is TGTGCCAGCAGCCCGATCCCGGGGGGCCCCACCTTC.

About this clone: The sample carries other DNA sequences with the same CDR3. This chain links TRBV30 with TRBJ2-3; 7 positions agree with TRBD2. The CDR3 is 14 residues long. After removal of 1 base from V and 1 base from J, the junction contained 2 bases not matched to a gene. The germline CDR1 and CDR2 sequences are GTSNPN and SVGIG (reference sequence). The CDR3, as DNA: TGTGCCTGGAGTGGCGGGAGTGGCACAGATACGCAGTATTTT. Translating gives CAWSGGSGTDTQYF.

A single count supports this clone. This chain links TRBV4-1 with TRBJ1-2; D is possibly TRBD1 (6 bases). This CDR3 is built from 15 residues. Germline V lookup: CDR1 MGHRA, CDR2 YSYEKL. V was shortened by 1 base and J by 4 bases, with 13 bases between the two germline ends. CDR3 DNA sequence: TGCGCCAGCAGCCAAGTGGAGGGGGTCGGCTATGGCTACACCTTC. Its protein is CASSQVEGVGYGYTF.

The chain links TRBV7-2 to TRBJ1-3; no firm D call. This CDR3 is built from 15 residues. Germline loops: CDR1 SGHTA, CDR2 FQGNSA. V dropped 5 bases and J dropped 4 bases, with 15 bases sitting between them. The CDR3: CASSLIEGLGNTIYF. Written as DNA, the CDR3 is TGTGCCAGCAGCCTCATTGAGGGCTTGGGAAACACCATATATTTT.